This TCR beta chain was documented in a study of blood T cell repertoires in COVID-19. Study context: The study drew acute and convalescent COVID-19 samples from the United States, Italy and Spain. The analysed material was cDNA or gDNA that came from T cells, B-cell-depleted T cells, or PBMCs.

Germline loops: CDR1 SGHVS, CDR2 FQNEAQ. V shed 5 bases, J shed 1 base, and the junction held 5 bases outside the gene matches. This CDR3 is built from 15 residues. Original data processing: Counts of nucleated cells, estimated from reference gene primer amplification, were obtained. Profiling relied on immunoSEQ multiplex PCR, and the TCRdb table lists in-frame clones only, not all of them. That table is the source of V, J and clone size, and D and trimming were worked out from the DNA. The sample lists some 16,000 clones, approximately 90% occurring once. This clone was seen once. The material sequenced was peripheral blood. The TCR sequence derives from a man aged 60 to 69 with acute or convalescent COVID-19. The rearrangement joins TRBV7-8 to TRBJ2-1; 7 nucleotides match TRBD2. The CDR3 nucleotides are TGTGCCAGCAGCCAAGGGGAGGGTTCCTACAATGAGCAGTTCTTC. This codes for CASSQGEGSYNEQFF.